These 8 T cell receptor beta chains share one sample of origin, sequenced in a study of blood T cell repertoires in COVID-19. This table comes from immunoSEQ multiplex PCR, and its TCRdb copy is limited to in-frame clones, with some not included. The table shows roughly 60,000 clones, with roughly 90% occurring only once. The material sequenced was peripheral blood. The receptors were sampled from a human donor in a cohort sampled during active COVID-19.

The sample holds a few counts of this clone. The chain is built from TRBV10-3 and TRBJ1-1; TRBD1 agrees at 7 bases. J was trimmed by 0 bases and V by 1 base; bases with no gene match: 8. This CDR3 is 17 amino acids long. Looked up from germline, CDR1 is ENHRY and CDR2 is SYGVKD. The CDR3 region is CAISEYGTAGMNTEAFF. The CDR3 nucleotides read TGTGCCATCAGTGAGTATGGGACAGCGGGCATGAACACTGAAGCTTTCTTT.

The chain links TRBV11-2 to TRBJ2-7; D is unresolved. This CDR3 comprises 16 residues. Trimming shortened V by 3 bases and J by 3 bases, and 18 bases separated the two germline ends. The V gene's germline CDR1 is SGHAT and CDR2 FQNNGV. CDR3 sequence reads: CASSFPPTQSHYEQYF. CDR3 DNA: TGTGCCAGCAGCTTCCCCCCGACTCAAAGTCACTACGAGCAGTACTTC.

This chain connects TRBV5-4 to TRBJ1-2; TRBD1 might be the D (5 bases). From germline, CDR1 is SGHNT and CDR2 YYREEE (reference sequence). This CDR3 contains 15 residues. Between the trimmed V and J ends, which lost 4 bases and 0 bases, there was a span of 13 bases. The CDR3 region is CASSPTRTTNYGYTF. CDR3 DNA sequence: TGTGCCAGCAGCCCCACCCGGACAACTAACTATGGCTACACCTTC.

This chain joins TRBV2 and TRBJ2-3; D perhaps matches TRBD2 (7 bases). The germline V gene has CDR1 SNHLY and CDR2 FYNNEI. V was cut by 3 bases and J by 2 bases, with 12 bases left in between. The CDR3 consists of 15 residues. CDR3 bases: TGTGCCAGCAGTGAGGGAGGGGGTCTCACAGATACGCAGTATTTT. Amino acids: CASSEGGGLTDTQYF.

This clone was seen a handful of times. V usage is TRBV28 and J usage is TRBJ1-6; D remains ambiguous. There are 12 residues in the CDR3. Per germline, CDR1 MDHEN and CDR2 SYDVKM. Trimming took off 6 bases at V and 8 bases at J, with 8 bases between the two ends. The CDR3 DNA sequence: TGTGCCAGCAGGGAGGACCATTCACCCCTCCACTTT. As protein: CASREDHSPLHF.

The rearrangement joins TRBV5-8 to TRBJ2-6; TRBD1 matches at 7 bases. The junction had 8 bases not matched to a gene; V was cut back by 3 bases and J by 2 bases. This CDR3 region has 17 residues. Per germline, CDR1 SGHTS and CDR2 YDEGEE. For the CDR3, the DNA is TGTGCCAGCAGCTATTACAGGGGTCGCACTGGGGCCAACGTCCTGACTTTC. Its translation: CASSYYRGRTGANVLTF.

The rearrangement uses TRBV24-1 and TRBJ2-7; 8 bases are a match to TRBD1. Germline CDR1 is KGHDR and CDR2 is SFDVKD. V gave up 3 bases and J gave up 9 bases; unmatched junction bases: 6. The CDR3 length is 13 residues. Written as DNA, the CDR3 is TGTGCCACCAGTGATAGGGACAGGCCCGGGCAGTACTTC. Its protein is CATSDRDRPGQYF.

This clone appeared a few times. This chain uses TRBV4-1 with TRBJ2-2; D gene unclear. The CDR3 spans 14 residues. Trimming removed 0 bases at V and 1 base at J, with 3 bases between. Germline CDR1 and CDR2: MGHRA and YSYEKL. The CDR3 sequence is CASSQDGNTGELFF. The CDR3 coding sequence is TGCGCCAGCAGCCAAGACGGGAACACCGGGGAGCTGTTTTTT.